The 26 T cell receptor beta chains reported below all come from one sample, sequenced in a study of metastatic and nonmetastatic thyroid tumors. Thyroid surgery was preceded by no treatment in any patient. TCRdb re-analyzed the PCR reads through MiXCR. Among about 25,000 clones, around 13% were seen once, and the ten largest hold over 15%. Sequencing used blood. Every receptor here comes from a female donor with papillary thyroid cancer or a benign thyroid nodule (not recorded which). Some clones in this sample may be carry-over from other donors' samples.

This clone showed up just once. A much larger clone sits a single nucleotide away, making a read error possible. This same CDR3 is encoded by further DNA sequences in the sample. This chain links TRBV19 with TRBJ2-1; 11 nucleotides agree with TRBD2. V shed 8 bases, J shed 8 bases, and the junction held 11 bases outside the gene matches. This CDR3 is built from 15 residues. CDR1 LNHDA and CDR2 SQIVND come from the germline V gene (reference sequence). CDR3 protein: CASDGRTSGGDEQFF. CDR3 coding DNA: TGTGCCAGTGATGGGCGTACTAGCGGGGGAGATGAGCAGTTCTTC.

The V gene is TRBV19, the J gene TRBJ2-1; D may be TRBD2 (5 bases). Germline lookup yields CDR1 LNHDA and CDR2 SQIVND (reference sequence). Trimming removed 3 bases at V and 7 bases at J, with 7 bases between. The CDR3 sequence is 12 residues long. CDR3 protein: CASSIGGNEQFF. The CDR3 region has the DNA TGTGCCAGTAGTATTGGCGGGAATGAGCAGTTCTTC. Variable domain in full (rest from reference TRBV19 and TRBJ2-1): DGGITQSPKYLFRKEGQNVTLSCEQNLNHDAMYWYRQDPGQGLRLIYYSQIVNDFQKGDIAEGYSVSREKKESFPLTVTSAQKNPTAFYLCASSIGGNEQFFGPGTRLTVL.

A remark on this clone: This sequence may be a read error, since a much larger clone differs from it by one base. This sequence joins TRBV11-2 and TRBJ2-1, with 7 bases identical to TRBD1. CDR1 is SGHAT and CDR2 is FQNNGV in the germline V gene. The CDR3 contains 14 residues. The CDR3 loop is CASSIDFTGAGQFF. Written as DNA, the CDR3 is TGTGCCAGCAGCATAGACTTTACAGGGGCCGGGCAGTTCTTC. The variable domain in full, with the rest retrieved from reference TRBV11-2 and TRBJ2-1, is EAGVAQSPRYKIIEKRQSVAFWCNPISGHATLYWYQQILGQGPKLLIQFQNNGVVDDSQLPKDRFSAERLKGVDSTLKIQPAKLEDSAVYLCASSIDFTGAGQFFGPGTRLTVL.

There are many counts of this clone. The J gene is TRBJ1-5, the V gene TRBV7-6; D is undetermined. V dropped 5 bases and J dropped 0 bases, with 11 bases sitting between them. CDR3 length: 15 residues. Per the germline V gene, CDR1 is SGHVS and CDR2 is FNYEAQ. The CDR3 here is CASSPEGHSNQPQHF. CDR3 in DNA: TGTGCCAGCAGCCCGGAAGGCCATAGCAATCAGCCCCAGCATTTT.

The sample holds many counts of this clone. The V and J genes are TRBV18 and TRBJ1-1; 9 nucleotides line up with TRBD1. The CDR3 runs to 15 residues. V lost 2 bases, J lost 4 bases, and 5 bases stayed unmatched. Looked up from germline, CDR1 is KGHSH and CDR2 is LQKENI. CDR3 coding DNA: TGTGCCAGCTCACCATCGGGACAGGGTGGCACTGAAGCTTTCTTT. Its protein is CASSPSGQGGTEAFF. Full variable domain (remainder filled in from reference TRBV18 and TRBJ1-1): NAGVMQNPRHLVRRRGQEARLRCSPMKGHSHVYWYRQLPEEGLKFMVYLQKENIIDESGMPKERFSAEFPKEGPSILRIQQVVRGDSAAYFCASSPSGQGGTEAFFGQGTRLTVV.

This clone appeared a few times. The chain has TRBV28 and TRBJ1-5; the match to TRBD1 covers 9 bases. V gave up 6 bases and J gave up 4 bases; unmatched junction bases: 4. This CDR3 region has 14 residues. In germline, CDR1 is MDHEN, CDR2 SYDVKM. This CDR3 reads CASSWTGENQPQHF. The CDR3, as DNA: TGTGCCAGCAGCTGGACAGGGGAAAATCAGCCCCAGCATTTT.

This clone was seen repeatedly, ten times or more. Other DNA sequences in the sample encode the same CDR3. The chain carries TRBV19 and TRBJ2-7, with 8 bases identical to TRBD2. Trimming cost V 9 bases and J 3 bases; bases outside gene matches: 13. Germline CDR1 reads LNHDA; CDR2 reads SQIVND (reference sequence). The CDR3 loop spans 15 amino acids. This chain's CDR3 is CASKRSPGGDYEQYF. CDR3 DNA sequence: TGTGCCAGCAAGAGATCTCCGGGAGGGGACTACGAGCAGTACTTC.

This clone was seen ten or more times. The CDR3 region is CASSPPRTLNEQFF. The CDR3 bases are TGCGCCAGCAGCCCCCCCCGGACACTCAATGAGCAGTTCTTC. V gene TRBV5-1 combines with J gene TRBJ2-1; a weak D match, TRBD1 (5 bases). The CDR3 is 14 residues long. The germline V gene has CDR1 SGHRS and CDR2 YFSETQ. V was pared by 4 bases and J by 6 bases, with 14 bases between.

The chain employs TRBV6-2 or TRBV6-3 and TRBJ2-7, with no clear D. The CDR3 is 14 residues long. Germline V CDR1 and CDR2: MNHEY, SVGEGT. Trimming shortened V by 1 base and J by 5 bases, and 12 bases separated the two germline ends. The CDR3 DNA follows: TGTGCCAGCAGTTACTTTGGGTGGAAGGACGAGCAGTACTTC. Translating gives CASSYFGWKDEQYF.

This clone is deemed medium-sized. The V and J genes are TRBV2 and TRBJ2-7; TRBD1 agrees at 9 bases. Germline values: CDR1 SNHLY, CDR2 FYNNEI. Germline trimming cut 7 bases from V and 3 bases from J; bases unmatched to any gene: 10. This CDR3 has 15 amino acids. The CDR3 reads CASIIRDRVNYEQYF. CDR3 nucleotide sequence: TGTGCCAGCATCATACGGGACAGGGTCAACTACGAGCAGTACTTC.

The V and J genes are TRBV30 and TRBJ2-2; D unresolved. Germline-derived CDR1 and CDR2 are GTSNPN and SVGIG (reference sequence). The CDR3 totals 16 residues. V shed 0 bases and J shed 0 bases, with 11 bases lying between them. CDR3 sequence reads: CAWSVLNFANTGELFF. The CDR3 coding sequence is TGTGCCTGGAGTGTACTAAATTTCGCGAACACCGGGGAGCTGTTTTTT.

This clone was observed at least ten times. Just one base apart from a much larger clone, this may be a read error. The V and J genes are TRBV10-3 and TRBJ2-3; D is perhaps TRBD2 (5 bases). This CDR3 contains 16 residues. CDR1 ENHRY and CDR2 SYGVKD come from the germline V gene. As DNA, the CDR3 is TGTGCCATCAGTGAGCTCGGGTTAGCGAACACAGTTACGCAGTATTTT. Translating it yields CAISELGLANTVTQYF.

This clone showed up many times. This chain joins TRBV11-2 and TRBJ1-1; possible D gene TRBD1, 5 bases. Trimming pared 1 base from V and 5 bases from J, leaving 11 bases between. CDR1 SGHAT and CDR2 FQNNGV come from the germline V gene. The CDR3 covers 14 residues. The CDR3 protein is CASSLVRGETEAFF. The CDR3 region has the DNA TGTGCCAGCAGCTTAGTAAGGGGTGAAACTGAAGCTTTCTTT. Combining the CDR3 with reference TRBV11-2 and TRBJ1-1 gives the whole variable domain EAGVAQSPRYKIIEKRQSVAFWCNPISGHATLYWYQQILGQGPKLLIQFQNNGVVDDSQLPKDRFSAERLKGVDSTLKIQPAKLEDSAVYLCASSLVRGETEAFFGQGTRLTVV.

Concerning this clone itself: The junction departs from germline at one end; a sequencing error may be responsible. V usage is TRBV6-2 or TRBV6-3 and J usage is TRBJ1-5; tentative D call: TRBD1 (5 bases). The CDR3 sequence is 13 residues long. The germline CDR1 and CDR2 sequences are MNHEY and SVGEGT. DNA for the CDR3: TGTGCCAACAGTAAAGGGGTGGCTCAGCCCCAGCGTTTT. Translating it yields CANSKGVAQPQRF.

CDR3 region: CASSLGVVGGDSPLHF. CDR3 sequence (DNA): TGTGCCAGCAGTTTGGGTGTGGTGGGAGGGGATTCACCCCTCCACTTT. The J gene is TRBJ1-6, the V gene TRBV28; tentatively, D is TRBD1 (5 bases). V gave up 3 bases and J gave up 8 bases, with 17 bases separating them. Germline V gene data show CDR1 as MDHEN and CDR2 as SYDVKM. This CDR3 contains 16 residues.

The CDR3: CASSLAGDSYNEQFF. CDR3 DNA sequence: TGCGCCAGCAGCCTAGCGGGAGACTCCTACAATGAGCAGTTCTTC. The genes are TRBV4-3 and TRBJ2-1, with 9 nucleotides matching TRBD2. CDR1 and CDR2 (germline): LGHNA, YSLEER. After removal of 4 bases from V and 0 bases from J, the junction contained 1 base not matched to a gene. There are 15 residues in the CDR3.

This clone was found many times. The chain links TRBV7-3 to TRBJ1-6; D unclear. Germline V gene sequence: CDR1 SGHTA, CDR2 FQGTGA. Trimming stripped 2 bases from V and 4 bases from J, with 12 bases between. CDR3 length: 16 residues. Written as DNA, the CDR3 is TGTGCCAGCAGCTTAGGTCCGACGGAATATAATTCACCCCTCCACTTT. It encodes CASSLGPTEYNSPLHF. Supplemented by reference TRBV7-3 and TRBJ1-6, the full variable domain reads GAGVSQTPSNKVTEKGKYVELRCDPISGHTALYWYRQSLGQGPEFLIYFQGTGAADDSGLPNDRFFAVRPEGSVSTLKIQRTERGDSAVYLCASSLGPTEYNSPLHFGNGTRLTVT.

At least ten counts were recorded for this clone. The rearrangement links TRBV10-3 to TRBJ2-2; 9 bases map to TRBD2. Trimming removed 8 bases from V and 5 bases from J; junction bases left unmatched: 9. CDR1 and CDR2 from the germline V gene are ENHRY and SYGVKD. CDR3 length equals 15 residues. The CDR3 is CAIGKREEGTGELFF. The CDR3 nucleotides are TGTGCCATCGGAAAGCGGGAGGAAGGAACCGGGGAGCTGTTTTTT.

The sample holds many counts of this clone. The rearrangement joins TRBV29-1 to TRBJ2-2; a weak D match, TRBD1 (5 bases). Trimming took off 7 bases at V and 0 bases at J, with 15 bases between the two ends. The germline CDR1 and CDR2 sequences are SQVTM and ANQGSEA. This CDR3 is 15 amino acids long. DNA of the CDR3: TGCAGCGCTGATGGGGCGGCGTCGAACACCGGGGAGCTGTTTTTT. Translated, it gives CSADGAASNTGELFF.

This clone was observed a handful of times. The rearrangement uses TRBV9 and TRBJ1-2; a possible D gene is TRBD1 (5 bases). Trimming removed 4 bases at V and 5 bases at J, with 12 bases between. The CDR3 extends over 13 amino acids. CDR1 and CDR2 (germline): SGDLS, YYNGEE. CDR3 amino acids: CASSRVEGYGYTF. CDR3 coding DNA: TGTGCCAGCAGCCGTGTCGAGGGGTATGGCTACACCTTC.

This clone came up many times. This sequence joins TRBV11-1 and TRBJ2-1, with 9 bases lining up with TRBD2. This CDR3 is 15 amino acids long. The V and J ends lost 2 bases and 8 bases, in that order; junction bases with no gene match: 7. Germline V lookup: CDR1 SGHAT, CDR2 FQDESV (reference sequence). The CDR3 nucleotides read TGTGCCAGCAGCTTATCCCTAGCGGGGTCCGATGAGCAGTTCTTC. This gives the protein CASSLSLAGSDEQFF.

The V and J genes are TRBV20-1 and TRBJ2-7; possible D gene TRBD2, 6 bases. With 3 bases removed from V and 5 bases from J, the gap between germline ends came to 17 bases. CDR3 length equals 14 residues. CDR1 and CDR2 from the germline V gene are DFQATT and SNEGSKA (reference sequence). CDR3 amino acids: CSASGGRLDDEQYF. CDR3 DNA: TGCAGTGCTAGTGGGGGGAGGTTAGACGACGAGCAGTACTTC.

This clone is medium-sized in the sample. CDR3 in amino acids: CSARGAGDEQFF. For the CDR3, the DNA is TGCAGTGCTAGGGGGGCGGGTGATGAGCAGTTCTTC. The chain uses TRBV20-1 and TRBJ2-1, with a possible D match to TRBD1 (6 bases). V dropped 3 bases and J dropped 8 bases, with 11 bases sitting between them. Germline CDR1 reads DFQATT; CDR2 reads SNEGSKA (reference sequence). The CDR3 is 12 amino acids.

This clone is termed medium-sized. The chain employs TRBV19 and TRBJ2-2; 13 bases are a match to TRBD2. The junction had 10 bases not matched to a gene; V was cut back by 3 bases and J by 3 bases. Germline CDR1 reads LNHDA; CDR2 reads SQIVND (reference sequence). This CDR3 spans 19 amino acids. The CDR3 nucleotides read TGTGCCAGTAGTATTACCGGGACTAGCGGGAATAGGTACACCGGGGAGCTGTTTTTT. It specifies CASSITGTSGNRYTGELFF.

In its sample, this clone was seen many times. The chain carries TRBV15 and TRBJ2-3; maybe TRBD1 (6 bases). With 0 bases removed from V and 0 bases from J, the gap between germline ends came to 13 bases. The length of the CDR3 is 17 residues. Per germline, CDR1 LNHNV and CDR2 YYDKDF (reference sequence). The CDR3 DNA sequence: TGTGCCACCAGCAGAGAGGGGGCTACACTTAGCACAGATACGCAGTATTTT. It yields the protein CATSREGATLSTDTQYF.

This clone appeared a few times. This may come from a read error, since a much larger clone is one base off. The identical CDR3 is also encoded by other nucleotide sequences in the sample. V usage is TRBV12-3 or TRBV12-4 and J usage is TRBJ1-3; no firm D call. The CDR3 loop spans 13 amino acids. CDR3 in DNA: TGTGCCAGCAGTTCAGGTTCTGGAAACACTATATATTTT. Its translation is CASSSGSGNTIYF.